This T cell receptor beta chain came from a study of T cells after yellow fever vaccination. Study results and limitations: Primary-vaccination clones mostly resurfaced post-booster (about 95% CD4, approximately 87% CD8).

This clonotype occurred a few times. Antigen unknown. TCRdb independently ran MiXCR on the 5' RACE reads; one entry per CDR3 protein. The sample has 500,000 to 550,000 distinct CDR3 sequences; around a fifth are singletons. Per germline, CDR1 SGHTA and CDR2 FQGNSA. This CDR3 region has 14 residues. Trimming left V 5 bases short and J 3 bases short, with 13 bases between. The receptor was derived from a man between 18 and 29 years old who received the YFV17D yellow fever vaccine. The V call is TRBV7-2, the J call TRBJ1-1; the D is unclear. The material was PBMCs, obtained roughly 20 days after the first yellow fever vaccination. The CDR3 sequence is CASSQIGRYTEAFF. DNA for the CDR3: TGTGCCAGCAGCCAAATAGGTCGCTACACTGAAGCTTTCTTT.